These T cell receptor beta chains were read from a single sample in a study of cytotoxic CD8 clonotypes in ibrutinib-treated CLL. The method was immunoSEQ multiplex PCR; TCRdb's version includes in-frame clones alone and lacks a portion of them. The sample holds 150,000 or so clones, 88% seen once. Here the sequenced sample was PBMCs, taken at disease progression, from a patient treated with ibrutinib. These receptor sequences come from a human donor with chronic lymphocytic leukemia. Each CDR3 is given with its conserved first and last residue. D genes are given only for firm matches. Clone size is shown for a subset of rows, as once, few, many or a class of expanded clone.

TRBJ1-2 | . | TRBV29-1 | TRBD1 | TGCAGCGTTGGTGGGACAGGGGATGGCTACACCTTC | CSVGGTGDGYTF
TRBJ2-3 | . | TRBV28 | . | TGTGCCAGCAGAAGGGGCGATCGACCCACGGATACGCAGTATTTT | CASRRGDRPTDTQYF
TRBJ1-2 | . | TRBV6-5 | . | TGTGCCAGCAGCGGGGGCGCTGACTATGGCTACACCTTC | CASSGGADYGYTF
TRBJ2-2 | . | TRBV6-1 | . | TGTGCCAGCAGTCCGGGTCAGCCGAACACCGGGGAGCTGTTTTTT | CASSPGQPNTGELFF
TRBJ2-3 | . | TRBV5-1 | TRBD2 | TGCGCCAGCAGCTTGGTTCAACTAGCGGGGGCGTCAGCAGATACGCAGTATTTT | CASSLVQLAGASADTQYF
TRBJ2-3 | once | TRBV6-5 | TRBD1 | TGTGCCAGCAGTTTTACAGGGGGCCGGACAGATACGCAGTATTTT | CASSFTGGRTDTQYF
TRBJ2-2 | . | TRBV5-4 | TRBD2 | TGTGCCAGCAGCTTGGCACCGGGAGGCTACACCGGGGAGCTGTTTTTT | CASSLAPGGYTGELFF
TRBJ1-5 | few | TRBV27 | . | TGTGCCAGCAGTCCCCGTTCGAATCAGCCCCAGCATTTT | CASSPRSNQPQHF
TRBJ1-5 | . | TRBV30 | . | TGTGCCTGGAGTATCCGGACCAAAAGCGGGCCCCAGCATTTT | CAWSIRTKSGPQHF
TRBJ2-7 | . | TRBV9 | . | TGTGCCAGCAGCGTCCCGTCAGGGGCCCCCTACGAGCAGTACTTC | CASSVPSGAPYEQYF
TRBJ2-1 | many | TRBV4-1 | . | TGCGCCAGCAGCCAAGGGGGGAGAGAAGGACGGGAGCAGTTCTTC | CASSQGGREGREQFF
TRBJ2-2 | few | TRBV28 | . | TGTGCCAGCAGTTGGGGGCGATCCGGGGAGCTGTTTTTT | CASSWGRSGELFF
TRBJ1-2 | . | TRBV19 | . | TGTGCCAGTAGTGTAATATCAGGAGGGGCTAGGTCTCCTGGCTACACCTTC | CASSVISGGARSPGYTF
TRBJ1-2 | . | TRBV27 | TRBD1 | TGTGCCAGCAGTAAAGGGACAGGGGAAGGCTATGGCTACACCTTC | CASSKGTGEGYGYTF
TRBJ2-5 | . | TRBV19 | TRBD1 | TGTGCCAGTAGTAGGACAGGGGGCTTGGTGACCCAGTACTTC | CASSRTGGLVTQYF
TRBJ2-7 | once | TRBV7-9 | TRBD2 | TGTGCCAGCAGTCCCGGGACTATTAGCTCCTACGAGCAGTACTTC | CASSPGTISSYEQYF